This TCR beta chain was obtained from a study of T cells in Graves' hyperthyroidism and ophthalmopathy. General study points: Peripheral blood also featured most of the thyroid clonotypes expanded above 0.001.

The CDR3 totals 14 residues. Trimming cost V 3 bases and J 5 bases; bases outside gene matches: 6. CDR1 is GTSNPN, CDR2 SVGIG, per germline (reference sequence). Worth noting for this clonotype: Its antigen is as yet unknown.

Amplified TCR beta CDR3 regions derived from RNA transcripts. The HTBI set primed first-round TCR CDR3 RT-PCR. TCRdb reanalysed the multiplex PCR reads using MiXCR and keeps one entry per CDR3 protein. The table includes 550,000 to 600,000 distinct CDR3 sequences, 11% to 15% detected once. The origin of this receptor is a woman between 18 and 29 years old with Graves' ophthalmopathy. The source material was blood. The chain couples TRBV30 to TRBJ2-5; 10 bases agree with TRBD1. Here the CDR3 reads CAWSPGTGAETQYF. The CDR3 region has the DNA TGTGCCTGGAGCCCCGGGACAGGGGCGGAGACCCAGTACTTC.